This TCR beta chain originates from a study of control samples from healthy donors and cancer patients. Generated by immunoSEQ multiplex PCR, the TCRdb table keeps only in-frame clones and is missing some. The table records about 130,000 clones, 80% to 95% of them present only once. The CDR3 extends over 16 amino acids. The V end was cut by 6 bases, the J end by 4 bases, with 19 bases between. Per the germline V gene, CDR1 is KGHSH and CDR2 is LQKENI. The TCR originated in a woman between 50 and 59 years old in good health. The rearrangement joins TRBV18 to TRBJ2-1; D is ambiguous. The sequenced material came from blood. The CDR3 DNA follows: TGTGCCAGCTCCCCCGCCGGGTCGGAACATTACAATGAGCAGTTCTTC. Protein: CASSPAGSEHYNEQFF.